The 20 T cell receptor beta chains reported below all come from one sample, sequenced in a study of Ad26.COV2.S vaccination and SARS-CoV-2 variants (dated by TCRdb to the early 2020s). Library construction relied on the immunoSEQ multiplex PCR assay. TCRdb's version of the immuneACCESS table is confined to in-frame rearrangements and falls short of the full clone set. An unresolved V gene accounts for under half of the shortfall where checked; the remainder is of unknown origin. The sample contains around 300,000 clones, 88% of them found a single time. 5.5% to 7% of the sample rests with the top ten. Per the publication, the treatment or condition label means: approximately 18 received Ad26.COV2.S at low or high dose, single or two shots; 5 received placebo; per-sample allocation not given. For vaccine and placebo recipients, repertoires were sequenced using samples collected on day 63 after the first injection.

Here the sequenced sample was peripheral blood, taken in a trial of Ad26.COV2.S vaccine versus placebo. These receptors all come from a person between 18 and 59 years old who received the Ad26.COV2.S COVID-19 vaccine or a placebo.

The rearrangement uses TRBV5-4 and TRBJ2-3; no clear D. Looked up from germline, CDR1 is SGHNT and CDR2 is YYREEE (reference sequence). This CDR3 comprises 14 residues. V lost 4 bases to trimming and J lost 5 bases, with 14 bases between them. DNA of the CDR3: TGTGCCAGCAGCCAATCGGGTAGGGAAGATACGCAGTATTTT. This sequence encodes CASSQSGREDTQYF.

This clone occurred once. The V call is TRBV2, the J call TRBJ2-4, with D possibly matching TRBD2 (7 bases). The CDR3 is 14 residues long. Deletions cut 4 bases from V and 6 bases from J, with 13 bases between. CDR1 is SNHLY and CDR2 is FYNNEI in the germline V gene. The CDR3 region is CASSVRGGLNIQYF. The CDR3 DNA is TGTGCCAGCAGTGTAAGGGGGGGATTAAACATTCAGTACTTC.

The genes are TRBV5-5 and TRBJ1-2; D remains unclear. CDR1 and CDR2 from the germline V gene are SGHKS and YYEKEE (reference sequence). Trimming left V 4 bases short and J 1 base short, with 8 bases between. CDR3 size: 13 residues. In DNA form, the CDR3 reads TGTGCCAGCAGCCCCCCCCATAACTATGGCTACACCTTC. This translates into CASSPPHNYGYTF.

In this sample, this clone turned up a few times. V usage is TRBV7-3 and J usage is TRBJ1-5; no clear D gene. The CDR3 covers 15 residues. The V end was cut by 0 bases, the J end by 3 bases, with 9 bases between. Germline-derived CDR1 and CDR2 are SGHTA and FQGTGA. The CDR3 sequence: CASSLTGVSNQPQHF. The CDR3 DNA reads TGTGCCAGCAGCTTAACCGGGGTCTCCAATCAGCCCCAGCATTTT.

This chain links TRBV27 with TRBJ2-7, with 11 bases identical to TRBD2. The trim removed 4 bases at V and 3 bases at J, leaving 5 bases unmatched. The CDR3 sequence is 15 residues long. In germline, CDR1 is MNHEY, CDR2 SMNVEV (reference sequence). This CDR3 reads CASSSGLADIYEQYF. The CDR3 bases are TGTGCCAGCAGTTCGGGACTAGCGGACATCTACGAGCAGTACTTC.

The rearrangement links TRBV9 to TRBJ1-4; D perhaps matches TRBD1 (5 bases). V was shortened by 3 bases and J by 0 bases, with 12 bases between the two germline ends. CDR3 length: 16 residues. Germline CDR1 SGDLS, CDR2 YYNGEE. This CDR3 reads CASSGTDSTTNEKLFF. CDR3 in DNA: TGTGCCAGCAGCGGCACCGACAGCACAACTAATGAAAAACTGTTTTTT.

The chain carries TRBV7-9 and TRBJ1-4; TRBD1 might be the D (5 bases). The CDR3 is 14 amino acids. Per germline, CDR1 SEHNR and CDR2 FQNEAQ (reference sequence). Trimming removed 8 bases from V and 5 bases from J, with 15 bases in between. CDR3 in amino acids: CASVDSGLNEKLFF. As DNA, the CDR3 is TGTGCCAGCGTGGATTCGGGACTGAATGAAAAACTGTTTTTT.

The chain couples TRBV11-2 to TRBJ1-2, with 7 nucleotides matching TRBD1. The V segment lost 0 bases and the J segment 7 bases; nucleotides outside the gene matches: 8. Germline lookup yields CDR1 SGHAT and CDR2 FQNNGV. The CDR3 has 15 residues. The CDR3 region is CASSLDTGVEGGYTF. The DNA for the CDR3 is TGTGCCAGCAGCTTAGATACAGGGGTCGAGGGTGGCTACACCTTC. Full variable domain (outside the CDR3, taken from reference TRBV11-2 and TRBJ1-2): EAGVAQSPRYKIIEKRQSVAFWCNPISGHATLYWYQQILGQGPKLLIQFQNNGVVDDSQLPKDRFSAERLKGVDSTLKIQPAKLEDSAVYLCASSLDTGVEGGYTFGSGTRLTVV.

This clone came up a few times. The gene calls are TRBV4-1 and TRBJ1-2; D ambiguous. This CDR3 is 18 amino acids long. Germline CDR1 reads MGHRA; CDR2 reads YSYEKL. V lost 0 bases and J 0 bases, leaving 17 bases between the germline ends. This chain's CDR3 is CASSQDGWNARTNYGYTF. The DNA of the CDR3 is TGCGCCAGCAGCCAAGATGGGTGGAACGCCCGAACTAACTATGGCTACACCTTC.

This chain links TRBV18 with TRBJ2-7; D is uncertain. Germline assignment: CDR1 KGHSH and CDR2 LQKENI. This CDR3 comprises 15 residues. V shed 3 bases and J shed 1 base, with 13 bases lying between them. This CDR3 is CASSPQSTGSYEQYF. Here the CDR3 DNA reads TGTGCCAGCTCACCCCAGTCCACTGGATCCTACGAGCAGTACTTC.

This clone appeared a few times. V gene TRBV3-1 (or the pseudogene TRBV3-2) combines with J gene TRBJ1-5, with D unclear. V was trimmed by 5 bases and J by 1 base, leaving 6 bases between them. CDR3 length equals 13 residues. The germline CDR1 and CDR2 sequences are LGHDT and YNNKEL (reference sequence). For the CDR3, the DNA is TGTGCCAGCAGCGGGAAGAGCAATCAGCCCCAGCATTTT. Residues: CASSGKSNQPQHF.

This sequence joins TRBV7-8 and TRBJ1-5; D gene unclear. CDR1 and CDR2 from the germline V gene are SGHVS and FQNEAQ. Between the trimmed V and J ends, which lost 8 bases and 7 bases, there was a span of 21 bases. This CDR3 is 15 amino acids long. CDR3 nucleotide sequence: TGTGCCAGCTTAGCGGAGGGCATGTTGGTCCAGCCCCAGCATTTT. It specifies CASLAEGMLVQPQHF.

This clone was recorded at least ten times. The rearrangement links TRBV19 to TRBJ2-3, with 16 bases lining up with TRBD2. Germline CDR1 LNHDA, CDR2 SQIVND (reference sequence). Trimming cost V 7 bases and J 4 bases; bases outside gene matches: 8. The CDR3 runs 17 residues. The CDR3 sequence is CASTGTSGGVTADTQYF. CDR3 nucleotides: TGTGCCAGTACTGGGACTAGCGGGGGGGTGACGGCAGATACGCAGTATTTT. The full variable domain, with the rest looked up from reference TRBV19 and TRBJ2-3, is DGGITQSPKYLFRKEGQNVTLSCEQNLNHDAMYWYRQDPGQGLRLIYYSQIVNDFQKGDIAEGYSVSREKKESFPLTVTSAQKNPTAFYLCASTGTSGGVTADTQYFGPGTRLTVL.

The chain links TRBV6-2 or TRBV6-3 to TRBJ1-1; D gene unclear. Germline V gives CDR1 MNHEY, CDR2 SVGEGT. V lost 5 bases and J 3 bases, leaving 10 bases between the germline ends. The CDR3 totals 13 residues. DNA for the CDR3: TGTGCCAGCAGTACGATCAGGTACACTGAAGCTTTCTTT. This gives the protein CASSTIRYTEAFF.

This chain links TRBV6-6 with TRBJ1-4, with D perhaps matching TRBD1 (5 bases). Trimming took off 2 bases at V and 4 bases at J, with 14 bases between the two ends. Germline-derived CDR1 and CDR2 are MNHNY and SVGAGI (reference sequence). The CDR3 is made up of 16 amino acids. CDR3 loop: CASSYGGTPFNEKLFF. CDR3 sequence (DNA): TGTGCCAGCAGTTACGGGGGGACCCCCTTTAATGAAAAACTGTTTTTT.

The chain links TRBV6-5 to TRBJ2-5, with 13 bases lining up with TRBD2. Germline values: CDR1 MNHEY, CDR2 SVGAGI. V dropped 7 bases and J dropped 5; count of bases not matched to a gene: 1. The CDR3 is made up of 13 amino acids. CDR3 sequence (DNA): TGTGCCAGCATGGGACTAGCGGGGGAGACCCAGTACTTC. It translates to CASMGLAGETQYF.

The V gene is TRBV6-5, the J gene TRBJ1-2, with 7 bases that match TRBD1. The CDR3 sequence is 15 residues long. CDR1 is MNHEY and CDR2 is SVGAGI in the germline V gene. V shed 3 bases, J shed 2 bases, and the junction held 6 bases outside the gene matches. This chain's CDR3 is CASSYSGQTNYGYTF. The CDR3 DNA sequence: TGTGCCAGCAGTTATTCGGGACAGACGAACTATGGCTACACCTTC.

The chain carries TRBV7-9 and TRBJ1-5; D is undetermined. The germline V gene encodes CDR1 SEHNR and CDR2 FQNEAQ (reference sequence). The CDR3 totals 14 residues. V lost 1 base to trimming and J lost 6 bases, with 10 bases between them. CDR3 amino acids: CASSLGGLGQPQHF. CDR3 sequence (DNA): TGTGCCAGCAGCTTAGGAGGGTTGGGTCAGCCCCAGCATTTT.

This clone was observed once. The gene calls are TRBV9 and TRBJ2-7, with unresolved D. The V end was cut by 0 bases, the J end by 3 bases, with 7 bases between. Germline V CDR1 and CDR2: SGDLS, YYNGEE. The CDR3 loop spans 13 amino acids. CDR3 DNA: TGTGCCAGCAGCGTAGTGTCAGGCTACGAGCAGTACTTC. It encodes CASSVVSGYEQYF. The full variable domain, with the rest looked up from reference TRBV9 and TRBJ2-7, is DSGVTQTPKHLITATGQRVTLRCSPRSGDLSVYWYQQSLDQGLQFLIQYYNGEERAKGNILERFSAQQFPDLHSELNLSSLELGDSALYFCASSVVSGYEQYFGPGTRLTVT.

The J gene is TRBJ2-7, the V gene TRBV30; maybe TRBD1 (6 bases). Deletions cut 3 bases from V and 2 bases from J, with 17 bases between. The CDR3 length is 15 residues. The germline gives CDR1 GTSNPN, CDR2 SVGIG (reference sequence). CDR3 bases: TGTGCCTGGAGCCTCGGACAGCCGCATACCTACGAGCAGTACTTC. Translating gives CAWSLGQPHTYEQYF. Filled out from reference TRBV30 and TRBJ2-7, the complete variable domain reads SQTIHQWPATLVQPVGSPLSLECTVEGTSNPNLYWYRQAAGRGLQLLFYSVGIGQISSEVPQNLSASRPQDRQFILSSKKLLLSDSGFYLCAWSLGQPHTYEQYFGPGTRLTVT.